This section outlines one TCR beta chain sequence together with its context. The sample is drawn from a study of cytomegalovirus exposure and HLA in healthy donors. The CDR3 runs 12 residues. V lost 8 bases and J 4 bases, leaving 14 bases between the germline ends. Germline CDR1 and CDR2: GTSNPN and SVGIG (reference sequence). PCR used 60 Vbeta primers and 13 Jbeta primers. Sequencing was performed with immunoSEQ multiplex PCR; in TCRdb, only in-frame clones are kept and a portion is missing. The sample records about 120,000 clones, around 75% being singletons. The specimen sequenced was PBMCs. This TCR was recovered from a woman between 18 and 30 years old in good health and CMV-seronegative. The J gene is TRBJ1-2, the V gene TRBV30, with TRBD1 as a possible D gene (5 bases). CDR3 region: CAGGTFGYGYTF. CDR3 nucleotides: TGTGCCGGGGGGACTTTCGGCTATGGCTACACCTTC.